Listed below are T cell receptor beta chains from one sample, sequenced in a study of human T cells and chemical hapten exposure. TCRdb used MiXCR to reprocess the RACE reads, holding one entry per CDR3 protein. The sample comprises roughly 130,000 distinct CDR3 sequences, more than 7.5% of which are singletons, and roughly 1.6% rests with the top ten. Sequenced: whole blood. The receptors were sampled from a male donor in good health. Some clones in this sample may be carry-over from other donors' samples. Each CDR3 is given with its conserved first and last residue. D genes are given only for firm matches. Expanded clones get a size class; other rows say once, few or many, or leave the size out.

.	.	TRBJ2-3	TRBV2	TGTGCCAGCTCCAAGGGGGACTCCACAGATACGCAGTATTTT	CASSKGDSTDTQYF
.	.	TRBJ2-7	TRBV14	TGTGCCAGCAGCCAACCGGGACGGGCATCCTACGAGCAGTACTTC	CASSQPGRASYEQYF
.	.	TRBJ1-3	TRBV7-9	TGTGCCAGCAGCTTAACCGGTCTCTTCTCTGGAAACACCATATATTTT	CASSLTGLFSGNTIYF
TRBD1	.	TRBJ2-5	TRBV3-1	TGTGCCAGCAGCCCCCCAGGGGGAAGGCAAGAGACCCAGTACTTC	CASSPPGGRQETQYF
.	many	TRBJ2-3	TRBV6-1	TGTGCCAGCAGTGAATACTCGGGCGGAGGAGGCACAGATACGCAGTATTTT	CASSEYSGGGGTDTQYF
.	many	TRBJ2-6	TRBV7-9	TGTGCCAGCAGCGCCACCACCTCTGGGGCCAACGTCCTGACTTTC	CASSATTSGANVLTF
TRBD2	.	TRBJ2-1	TRBV23-1	TGCGCCAGCAGTCTGAGCGGGAGGGATAATGAGCAGTTCTTC	CASSLSGRDNEQFF
.	few	TRBJ1-6	TRBV5-1	TGCGCCAGCAGCCTAGGGACTTGGGCATCACCCCTCCACTTT	CASSLGTWASPLHF
.	.	TRBJ1-2	TRBV3-1	TGTGCCAGCAGCTTCTTCAAAGGGTCGCTTGGCTACACCTTC	CASSFFKGSLGYTF
.	many	TRBJ2-3	TRBV12-3/TRBV12-4	TGTGCCAGCAGTTTATACCAGAGGACGCCAGATACGCAGTATTTT	CASSLYQRTPDTQYF
.	.	TRBJ2-1	TRBV12-3/TRBV12-4	TGTGCCAGCAGTTTCGGAGGGCGGCCGTTCTTC	CASSFGGRPFF
TRBD2	few	TRBJ2-1	TRBV7-8	TGTGCCAGCAGCTGGGGTCCCGGGAGCGGGGGGAGCGATGAGCAGTTCTTC	CASSWGPGSGGSDEQFF
.	few	TRBJ2-5	TRBV20-1	TGCAGTGCTAGGACAGACAGACAAGAGACCCAGTACTTC	CSARTDRQETQYF
.	few	TRBJ1-2	TRBV20-1	TGCAGTGCTAGAGCCATGGGGAGGGATGGCTACACCTTC	CSARAMGRDGYTF
.	few	TRBJ2-7	TRBV13	TGTGCCAGCAGCTTAGGTGACCCTCAAAGGGGCTACGAGCAGTACTTC	CASSLGDPQRGYEQYF
.	.	TRBJ1-4	TRBV4-1	TGCGCCAGCAGCCAAGGAAAGGGGGGCAATGAAAAACTGTTTTTT	CASSQGKGGNEKLFF
.	many	TRBJ1-6	TRBV2	TGTGCCAGCAGCATTAAGGCGCAGAGCTCCTATAATTCACCCCTCCACTTT	CASSIKAQSSYNSPLHF
TRBD1	many	TRBJ1-6	TRBV7-9	TGTGCCAGCAGCCGACAGGGAGAAGGTAATTCACCCCTCCACTTT	CASSRQGEGNSPLHF
.	.	TRBJ2-2	TRBV19	TGTGCCAGTAGTATTTGGGGAGCATCCAGGGAGCTGTTTTTT	CASSIWGASRELFF
.	.	TRBJ2-7	TRBV12-3/TRBV12-4	TGTGCCAGCAGTCTCGGGACTTCCAACTACGAGCAGTACTTC	CASSLGTSNYEQYF
.	few	TRBJ2-5	TRBV20-1	TGCAGTGCCCACGCCGCGGCAGTCCAAGAGACCCAGTACTTC	CSAHAAAVQETQYF
.	few	TRBJ2-7	TRBV5-5	TGTGCCAGCAGCTTCCGAGCTTACGAGCAGTACTTC	CASSFRAYEQYF
.	few	TRBJ1-2	TRBV27	TGTGCCAGCAGTTTAGCGGGGGCCCCCAACTATGGCTACACCTTC	CASSLAGAPNYGYTF
.	few	TRBJ1-1	TRBV29-1	TGCAGCGTTGAAGAAGGGCTGAACACTGAAGCTTTCTTT	CSVEEGLNTEAFF
.	.	TRBJ1-3	TRBV27	TGTGCCAGCAGTCCGGACCTTGAAAACACCATATATTTT	CASSPDLENTIYF
.	many	TRBJ2-7	TRBV5-1	TGCGCCAGCAGCTTAACAGGAAGTATCACCTACGAGCAGTACTTC	CASSLTGSITYEQYF
.	.	TRBJ1-4	TRBV19	TGTGCCAGTAGTATTGGGGACGTCGCAACTAATGAAAAACTGTTTTTT	CASSIGDVATNEKLFF